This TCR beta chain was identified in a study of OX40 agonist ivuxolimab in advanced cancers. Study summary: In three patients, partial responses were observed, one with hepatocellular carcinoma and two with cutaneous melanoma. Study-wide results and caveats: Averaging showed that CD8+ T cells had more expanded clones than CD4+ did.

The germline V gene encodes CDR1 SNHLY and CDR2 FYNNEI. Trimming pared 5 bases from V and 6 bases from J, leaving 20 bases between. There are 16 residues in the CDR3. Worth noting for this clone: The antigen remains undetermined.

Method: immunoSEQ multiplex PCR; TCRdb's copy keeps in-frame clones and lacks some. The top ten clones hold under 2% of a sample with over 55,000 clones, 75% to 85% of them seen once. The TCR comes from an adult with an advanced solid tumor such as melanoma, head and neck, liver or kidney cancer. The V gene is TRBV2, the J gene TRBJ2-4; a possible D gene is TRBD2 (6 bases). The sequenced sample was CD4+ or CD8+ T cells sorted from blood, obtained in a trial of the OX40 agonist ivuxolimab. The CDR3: CASSLSRGGRGNIQYF. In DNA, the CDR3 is TGTGCCAGCAGTCTTTCCCGGGGAGGAAGGGGAAACATTCAGTACTTC.